The 2 T cell receptor beta chains in this list originate from one sample, sequenced in a study of technical replicates of blood from a handful of donors. Generated by immunoSEQ multiplex PCR, the TCRdb table keeps only in-frame clones and is missing some. Among fewer than 110,000 clones listed, approximately 96% were seen once. The sequencing sample was made of T cells isolated from PBMCs. The receptors here all came from a human donor in good health.

This chain connects TRBV5-4 to TRBJ2-5, with 13 bases that match TRBD2. Trimming took 4 bases from V and 4 from J; bases not matched to a gene: 7. Germline assignment: CDR1 SGHNT and CDR2 YYREEE (reference sequence). The length of the CDR3 is 16 residues. The CDR3, as DNA: TGTGCCAGCAGCGTTACTAGCGGGGGGGCGGGAGAGACCCAGTACTTC. The encoded protein is CASSVTSGGAGETQYF. Full variable domain (remainder filled in from reference TRBV5-4 and TRBJ2-5): ETGVTQSPTHLIKTRGQQVTLRCSSQSGHNTVSWYQQALGQGPQFIFQYYREEENGRGNFPPRFSGLQFPNYSSELNVNALELDDSALYLCASSVTSGGAGETQYFGPGTRLLVL.

The chain combines TRBV4-1 with TRBJ1-2, with D maybe TRBD1 (5 bases). V was trimmed by 1 base and J by 3 bases, leaving 12 bases between them. Looked up from germline, CDR1 is MGHRA and CDR2 is YSYEKL. The CDR3 runs 15 residues. The CDR3 region has the DNA TGCGCCAGCAGCCAAGGGCAGGGCGGAGACTATGGCTACACCTTC. Amino acid sequence: CASSQGQGGDYGYTF.